Listed below are T cell receptor beta chains from one sample, sequenced in a study of blood T cell repertoires in COVID-19. Produced via immunoSEQ multiplex PCR; TCRdb's table is partial and in-frame only. The sample holds approximately 310,000 clones; about 89% are singletons and the top ten take approximately 4.7%. Material: PBMCs or T cells enriched from blood (not recorded which). Receptor source: a man in his sixties who had recovered from COVID-19. CDR3s include the opening cysteine and the closing phenylalanine or tryptophan. Fields, in order: V gene, D gene, J gene, clone size, CDR3 length, CDR3 protein, CDR3 DNA. D genes are given only for firm matches. Only part of the rows carry a size: once, few, many, or a class if the clone is expanded.

V gene: TRBV7-2; D gene: NA; J gene: TRBJ2-3; clone size: once; CDR3 length: 13; CDR3 protein: CASSLVYTDTQYF; CDR3 DNA: TGTGCCAGCAGCTTAGTGTACACAGATACGCAGTATTTT
V gene: TRBV18; D gene: TRBD1; J gene: TRBJ2-3; clone size: NA; CDR3 length: 15; CDR3 protein: CASSLGQGNPDTQYF; CDR3 DNA: TGTGCCAGCTCACTGGGACAGGGCAACCCAGATACGCAGTATTTT
V gene: TRBV7-2; D gene: TRBD1; J gene: TRBJ1-2; clone size: NA; CDR3 length: 17; CDR3 protein: CASSLGGEGARRAGYTF; CDR3 DNA: TGTGCCAGCAGCTTAGGGGGTGAGGGGGCGAGGCGAGCCGGCTACACCTTC
V gene: TRBV6-1; D gene: NA; J gene: TRBJ1-5; clone size: NA; CDR3 length: 16; CDR3 protein: CASSDLGGGGNQPQHF; CDR3 DNA: TGTGCCAGCAGTGACCTCGGAGGAGGCGGCAATCAGCCCCAGCATTTT
V gene: TRBV5-1; D gene: TRBD1; J gene: TRBJ1-1; clone size: NA; CDR3 length: 15; CDR3 protein: CASSWTGDMNTEAFF; CDR3 DNA: TGCGCCAGCAGCTGGACAGGGGACATGAACACTGAAGCTTTCTTT
V gene: TRBV20-1; D gene: TRBD2; J gene: TRBJ2-1; clone size: NA; CDR3 length: 14; CDR3 protein: CSASAGVPYNEQFF; CDR3 DNA: TGCAGTGCTAGTGCGGGAGTACCCTACAATGAGCAGTTCTTC
V gene: TRBV10-1; D gene: NA; J gene: TRBJ2-1; clone size: NA; CDR3 length: 15; CDR3 protein: CASSDSRFSYNEQFF; CDR3 DNA: TGCGCCAGCAGTGATAGTCGGTTCTCCTACAATGAGCAGTTCTTC
V gene: TRBV27; D gene: NA; J gene: TRBJ2-1; clone size: few; CDR3 length: 16; CDR3 protein: CASSTQRDNTYNEQFF; CDR3 DNA: TGTGCCAGCAGTACCCAGCGGGACAACACCTACAATGAGCAGTTCTTC
V gene: TRBV21-1; D gene: NA; J gene: TRBJ1-2; clone size: NA; CDR3 length: 12; CDR3 protein: CASKIVNYGYTF; CDR3 DNA: TGTGCCAGCAAGATAGTCAACTATGGCTACACCTTC
V gene: TRBV29-1; D gene: TRBD1; J gene: TRBJ1-3; clone size: NA; CDR3 length: 12; CDR3 protein: CSVEDRGNTIYF; CDR3 DNA: TGCAGCGTTGAGGACAGGGGAAACACCATATATTTT
V gene: TRBV10-1; D gene: NA; J gene: TRBJ2-2; clone size: NA; CDR3 length: 12; CDR3 protein: CASSAGRGELFF; CDR3 DNA: TGCGCCAGCAGTGCAGGGCGCGGGGAGCTGTTTTTT
V gene: TRBV6-6; D gene: NA; J gene: TRBJ1-1; clone size: NA; CDR3 length: 15; CDR3 protein: CASRRSRGLMAEAFF; CDR3 DNA: TGTGCCAGCAGACGCTCCCGGGGGTTAATGGCTGAAGCTTTCTTT
V gene: TRBV6-6; D gene: TRBD2; J gene: TRBJ2-1; clone size: NA; CDR3 length: 17; CDR3 protein: CASNRRSGTGSYNEQFF; CDR3 DNA: TGTGCCAGCAATCGCCGTAGCGGGACCGGCTCCTACAATGAGCAGTTCTTC
V gene: TRBV11-3; D gene: TRBD2; J gene: TRBJ2-4; clone size: NA; CDR3 length: 13; CDR3 protein: CASSFGLGNIQYF; CDR3 DNA: TGTGCCAGCAGCTTCGGACTAGGAAACATTCAGTACTTC
V gene: TRBV18; D gene: TRBD2; J gene: TRBJ2-7; clone size: NA; CDR3 length: 15; CDR3 protein: CASSPGGRAVNEQYF; CDR3 DNA: TGTGCCAGCTCACCAGGCGGGAGGGCCGTCAACGAGCAGTACTTC
V gene: TRBV7-3; D gene: NA; J gene: TRBJ2-2; clone size: once; CDR3 length: 14; CDR3 protein: CASSAGLNTGELFF; CDR3 DNA: TGTGCCAGCAGCGCCGGACTCAACACCGGGGAGCTGTTTTTT
V gene: TRBV7-6; D gene: NA; J gene: TRBJ1-4; clone size: NA; CDR3 length: 13; CDR3 protein: CASSGRTEEKLFF; CDR3 DNA: TGTGCCAGCAGCGGACGGACAGAGGAAAAACTGTTTTTT
V gene: TRBV5-1; D gene: TRBD1; J gene: TRBJ2-7; clone size: NA; CDR3 length: 15; CDR3 protein: CASSARDRGSYEQYF; CDR3 DNA: TGCGCCAGCAGCGCCCGGGACAGGGGCTCCTACGAGCAGTACTTC
V gene: TRBV24-1; D gene: TRBD1; J gene: TRBJ1-2; clone size: NA; CDR3 length: 14; CDR3 protein: CATCPTGKRAGYTF; CDR3 DNA: TGTGCCACCTGCCCGACAGGGAAGAGGGCCGGCTACACCTTC
V gene: TRBV6-2/TRBV6-3; D gene: NA; J gene: TRBJ1-5; clone size: NA; CDR3 length: 12; CDR3 protein: CASSNIGQPQHF; CDR3 DNA: TGTGCCAGCAGCAATATCGGTCAGCCCCAGCATTTT
V gene: TRBV27; D gene: NA; J gene: TRBJ2-2; clone size: NA; CDR3 length: 15; CDR3 protein: CASLEPPLDTGELFF; CDR3 DNA: TGTGCCAGCCTCGAACCCCCACTTGACACCGGGGAGCTGTTTTTT
V gene: TRBV29-1; D gene: TRBD1; J gene: TRBJ1-4; clone size: NA; CDR3 length: 13; CDR3 protein: CSATGQVGEKLFF; CDR3 DNA: TGCAGCGCAACGGGACAGGTCGGCGAAAAACTGTTTTTT